These T cell receptor beta chains were read from a single sample in a study of cytomegalovirus exposure and HLA in healthy donors. Sequenced by immunoSEQ multiplex PCR; TCRdb stores in-frame clones only, minus some. The sample yields more than 110,000 clones, around two thirds seen once. The specimen was PBMCs. The receptors were sampled from a woman aged 60-70 years in good health and CMV-seropositive. The CDR3 runs from the conserved cysteine through the conserved F or W. The D gene is left open where the match is weak. A row's size may be missing; if present it is once, few, many or a size class.

CDR3,DNA,J,size,V,D
CSVEDQHADGYTF,TGCAGCGTTGAAGATCAGCACGCGGATGGCTACACCTTC,TRBJ1-2,.,TRBV29-1,.
CASSRGGVDTEAFF,TGTGCCAGCAGCCGTGGGGGGGTGGACACTGAAGCTTTCTTT,TRBJ1-1,few,TRBV7-9,.
CASSFTQGRGNTIYF,TGTGCCAGCAGTTTTACACAGGGACGTGGAAACACCATATATTTT,TRBJ1-3,few,TRBV27,.
CASSLKVAGVDTQYF,TGTGCCAGCAGCCTGAAAGTAGCGGGAGTAGATACGCAGTATTTT,TRBJ2-3,.,TRBV5-4,TRBD2
CASSLRQGSNEKLFF,TGCGCCAGCAGCTTGCGGCAGGGCTCTAATGAAAAACTGTTTTTT,TRBJ1-4,once,TRBV5-1,.
CASSVGTVNTEAFF,TGTGCCAGTAGTGTTGGGACAGTCAACACTGAAGCTTTCTTT,TRBJ1-1,.,TRBV19,TRBD1
CAISESGQGNEKLFF,TGTGCCATCAGTGAGTCCGGACAGGGTAATGAAAAACTGTTTTTT,TRBJ1-4,.,TRBV10-3,TRBD1
CASSLAGGGTQYF,TGTGCCAGCAGCTTAGCAGGGGGCGGTACGCAGTATTTT,TRBJ2-3,.,TRBV9,TRBD1
CASGRTSGIYEQYF,TGTGCCAGCGGCCGGACTAGCGGGATCTACGAGCAGTACTTC,TRBJ2-7,once,TRBV6-5,TRBD2
CASSQDRDYNEQFF,TGTGCCAGCAGCCAAGACCGGGACTACAATGAGCAGTTCTTC,TRBJ2-1,.,TRBV4-2,.
CASSPTSGRAQFF,TGTGCCAGCAGCCCGACTAGCGGGAGGGCGCAGTTCTTC,TRBJ2-1,few,TRBV6-5,TRBD2
CSGGQGDEQYF,TGCAGCGGGGGACAGGGAGACGAGCAGTACTTC,TRBJ2-7,once,TRBV29-1,TRBD1
CASSSNRVLDGELFF,TGTGCCAGCAGTTCGAACCGGGTTCTCGATGGGGAGCTGTTTTTT,TRBJ2-2,.,TRBV28,.
CASSDRLLANYGYTF,TGCGCCAGCAGTGACAGGCTCCTGGCTAACTATGGCTACACCTTC,TRBJ1-2,.,TRBV10-2,.
CASSQSPGLGADTQYF,TGCGCCAGCAGCCAGTCCCCGGGACTAGGGGCAGATACGCAGTATTTT,TRBJ2-3,.,TRBV4-1,TRBD2
CASSEGQGAWETQYF,TGTGCCAGCTCCGAAGGGCAGGGGGCATGGGAGACCCAGTACTTC,TRBJ2-5,.,TRBV5-6,TRBD1
CASSLAWAGTGELFF,TGTGCCAGCAGCTTGGCCTGGGCAGGGACCGGGGAGCTGTTTTTT,TRBJ2-2,.,TRBV5-6,.
CASSSPGQGIAFF,TGTGCCAGCAGTTCTCCGGGACAGGGGATAGCTTTCTTT,TRBJ1-1,few,TRBV6-5,TRBD1
CASSVGLRDNDGYTF,TGTGCCAGCAGCGTAGGGCTCAGGGATAACGATGGCTACACCTTC,TRBJ1-2,.,TRBV9,.
CASSRPGGPSNQPQHF,TGTGCCAGCAGTCGACCAGGGGGCCCGAGCAATCAGCCCCAGCATTTT,TRBJ1-5,.,TRBV2,TRBD1
CASSTRGAAREQYF,TGTGCCAGTAGTACCAGGGGGGCGGCCCGCGAGCAGTACTTC,TRBJ2-7,.,TRBV19,.
CASSIRSGGATEAFF,TGTGCCAGTAGTATCCGGTCCGGGGGAGCCACTGAAGCTTTCTTT,TRBJ1-1,once,TRBV19,.
CASTGTSGVQETQYF,TGTGCCAGCACCGGAACTAGCGGGGTTCAAGAGACCCAGTACTTC,TRBJ2-5,once,TRBV7-9,TRBD2
CASLQTGGSEQYF,TGTGCCAGCTTACAGACAGGGGGCAGCGAGCAGTACTTC,TRBJ2-7,.,TRBV6-5,TRBD1
CASSPGGSGNTIYF,TGTGCCAGCAGTCCCGGGGGGTCCGGAAACACCATATATTTT,TRBJ1-3,.,TRBV7-3,.